These T cell receptor beta chains were read from a single sample in a study of T cell changes during pregnancy in multiple sclerosis. The repertoire was sequenced with immunoSEQ multiplex PCR; TCRdb's copy has only in-frame clones and lacks some. Among some 93,000 clones listed, around 92% were seen once. Here the sequenced sample was peripheral blood, taken after pregnancy. These receptor sequences come from a female donor with multiple sclerosis, enrolled in a pregnancy study. The CDR3 runs from the conserved cysteine through the conserved F or W. A D gene is named only where the DNA matches it firmly. Clone size is given for some rows only: seen once, a few or many times, or a class if the clone is expanded.

V	D	J	size	CDR3	DNA
TRBV7-2	NA	TRBJ2-2	once	CASIPDRVGLGNTGELFF	TGTGCCAGCATCCCGGACAGGGTAGGACTAGGGAACACCGGGGAGCTGTTTTTT
TRBV7-9	NA	TRBJ1-1	NA	CASSFGPENTEAFF	TGTGCCAGCAGCTTTGGCCCAGAGAACACTGAAGCTTTCTTT
TRBV27	NA	TRBJ1-5	NA	CASSSDSYSNQPQHF	TGTGCCAGCAGTTCCGACAGCTATAGCAATCAGCCCCAGCATTTT
TRBV5-1	NA	TRBJ2-4	NA	CASSLGGLSIQYF	TGCGCCAGCAGCTTGGGAGGATTAAGCATTCAGTACTTC
TRBV4-1	NA	TRBJ1-1	NA	CASSQEIGVGGHTEAFF	TGCGCCAGCAGCCAAGAAATCGGAGTGGGGGGGCACACTGAAGCTTTCTTT
TRBV19	NA	TRBJ1-5	NA	CASSQQGNQPQHF	TGTGCCAGTAGTCAACAGGGCAATCAGCCCCAGCATTTT
TRBV7-2	TRBD2	TRBJ2-7	NA	CASSLSGGTTYEQYF	TGTGCCAGCAGCCTTAGCGGGGGGACGACCTACGAGCAGTACTTC
TRBV20-1	NA	TRBJ1-1	NA	CSAMGGLEAFF	TGCAGTGCTATGGGGGGGCTTGAAGCTTTCTTT
TRBV7-3	TRBD1	TRBJ2-2	NA	CASSLTLARDSSARELFF	TGTGCCAGCAGCTTAACGTTGGCTAGGGACAGTAGTGCAAGGGAGCTGTTTTTT
TRBV5-1	NA	TRBJ1-5	NA	CASSSRGAPNQPQHF	TGCGCCAGCAGCTCCCGGGGGGCCCCCAATCAGCCCCAGCATTTT
TRBV11-2	TRBD2	TRBJ2-3	NA	CASRRSGTSGRRKTDTQYF	TGTGCCAGCAGACGAAGCGGGACTAGCGGGAGAAGGAAAACAGATACGCAGTATTTT
TRBV5-6	TRBD1	TRBJ1-2	NA	CASRGQGVQEGYTF	TGTGCCAGCAGGGGACAGGGGGTTCAGGAGGGCTACACCTTC